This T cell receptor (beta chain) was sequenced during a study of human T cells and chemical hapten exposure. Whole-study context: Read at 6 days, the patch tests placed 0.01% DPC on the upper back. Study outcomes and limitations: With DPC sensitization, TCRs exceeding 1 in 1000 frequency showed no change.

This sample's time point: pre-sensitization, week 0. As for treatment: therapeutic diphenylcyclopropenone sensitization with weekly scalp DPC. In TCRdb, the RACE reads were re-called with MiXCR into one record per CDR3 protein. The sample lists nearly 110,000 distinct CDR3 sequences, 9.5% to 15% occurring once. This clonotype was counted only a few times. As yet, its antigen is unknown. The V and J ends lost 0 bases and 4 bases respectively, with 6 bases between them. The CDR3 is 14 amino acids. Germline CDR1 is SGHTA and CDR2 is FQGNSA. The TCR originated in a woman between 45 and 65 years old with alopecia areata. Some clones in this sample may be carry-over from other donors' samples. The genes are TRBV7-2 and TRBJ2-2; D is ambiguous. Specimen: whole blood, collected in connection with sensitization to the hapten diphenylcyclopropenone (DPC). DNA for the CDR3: TGTGCCAGCAGCTTAGCGCCTGGCACCGGGGAGCTGTTTTTT. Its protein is CASSLAPGTGELFF.